Listed below are T cell receptor beta chains from one sample, sequenced in a study of post-analysis software for immune sequencing data. TCRdb processed the PCR reads anew with MiXCR; each CDR3 protein has one entry. Of 170,000 or so distinct CDR3 sequences detected, around 30% appear once; the ten largest clones hold approximately 1.5%. Material for sequencing was blood. These receptors all come from a girl aged 5 to 17 with multiple sclerosis. The CDR3 runs from the conserved cysteine through the conserved F or W. Fields, in order: V gene, clone size, J gene, D gene, CDR3 protein, CDR3 DNA. D genes are given only for firm matches. The size field is filled for only some rows; it gives once, few, many or a size class.

TRBV4-2,few,TRBJ2-7,TRBD1,CASSQDTGGYEQYF,TGTGCCAGCAGCCAAGATACAGGGGGCTACGAGCAGTACTTC
TRBV9,many,TRBJ2-7,TRBD2,CASSVAGGPWDEQYF,TGTGCCAGCAGCGTAGCGGGAGGGCCATGGGACGAGCAGTACTTC
TRBV25-1,NA,TRBJ1-2,NA,CASSEKTIPSYYGHTF,TGTGCCAGCAGTGAAAAGACAATCCCGAGCTACTATGGCCACACCTTC
TRBV29-1,NA,TRBJ1-2,NA,CSVEAGGYTF,TGCAGCGTTGAAGCAGGGGGCTACACCTTC
TRBV7-2,many,TRBJ2-7,NA,CASSPLTTIYEQYF,TGTGCCAGCAGCCCATTGACTACCATCTACGAGCAGTACTTC
TRBV20-1,few,TRBJ1-1,NA,CSAVGDTEAFF,TGCAGTGCCGTCGGGGACACTGAAGCTTTCTTT
TRBV20-1,NA,TRBJ2-7,TRBD1,CSASQGASYEQYF,TGCAGTGCGTCGCAGGGGGCATCCTACGAGCAGTACTTC
TRBV19,NA,TRBJ1-1,TRBD1,CASSIARDRGILNTEAFF,TGTGCCAGTAGTATAGCCCGGGACAGGGGTATTTTGAACACTGAAGCTTTCTTT
TRBV27,NA,TRBJ2-1,TRBD2,CASSSTVDPLPGLGYNERFF,TGTGCCAGCAGTTCGACAGTGGACCCCTTACCGGGACTAGGGTACAATGAGCGGTTCTTC
TRBV29-1,NA,TRBJ2-1,NA,CTTKSGYNEQFF,TGCACCACTAAATCAGGATACAATGAGCAGTTCTTC
TRBV12-3/TRBV12-4,once,TRBJ2-7,NA,CASSSGVSEQYF,TGTGCCAGCAGTTCAGGGGTCAGCGAGCAGTACTTC
TRBV5-6,NA,TRBJ2-1,NA,CASTVVAASSYNEQFF,TGTGCCAGCACCGTTGTAGCGGCCAGCTCCTACAATGAGCAGTTCTTC
TRBV29-1,many,TRBJ2-7,TRBD2,CSVAEGTSGRVQYF,TGCAGCGTCGCCGAAGGGACTAGCGGGAGGGTGCAGTACTTC
TRBV5-5,NA,TRBJ2-3,NA,CASSFSREQTQYF,TGTGCCAGCAGCTTCTCCAGGGAGCAGACGCAGTATTTT
TRBV20-1,many,TRBJ2-7,TRBD2,CSGSSGASYEQYF,TGCAGTGGCTCCAGCGGGGCCTCCTACGAGCAGTACTTC
TRBV7-9,few,TRBJ2-1,NA,CASSSPGGREYNEQFF,TGTGCCAGCAGCTCCCCTGGGGGGCGGGAGTACAATGAGCAGTTCTTC
TRBV29-1,few,TRBJ1-1,NA,CSATLFGNTEAFF,TGCAGCGCTACATTATTCGGTAACACTGAAGCTTTCTTT
TRBV2,many,TRBJ1-2,NA,CASSVLENYGYTF,TGTGCCAGCAGTGTTCTCGAGAACTATGGCTACACCTTC
TRBV27,many,TRBJ2-4,TRBD2,CASSGLAGGENIQYF,TGTGCCAGCAGTGGCCTAGCGGGAGGGGAAAACATTCAGTACTTC
TRBV5-1,NA,TRBJ2-5,NA,CASSLSEGETQYF,TGCGCCAGCAGCTTGAGTGAAGGCGAGACCCAGTACTTC
TRBV20-1,NA,TRBJ1-5,NA,CSARLGNQPQHF,TGCAGTGCTAGACTAGGGAATCAGCCCCAGCATTTT
TRBV24-1,few,TRBJ2-4,NA,CATSDCRGRQILENIQYF,TGTGCCACCAGTGATTGTCGGGGGAGGCAAATTCTGGAAAACATTCAGTACTTC
TRBV4-1,NA,TRBJ2-5,TRBD2,CASSQGTGGLNEQYF,TGCGCCAGCAGCCAAGGTACGGGAGGGCTCAATGAGCAGTACTTC
TRBV6-5,many,TRBJ2-7,TRBD1,CASTNGQGAYEQYF,TGTGCCAGCACCAACGGGCAGGGGGCGTACGAGCAGTACTTC
TRBV12-3/TRBV12-4,NA,TRBJ2-3,NA,CASSLRPRSTDTQYF,TGTGCCAGCAGTCTGCGTCCCAGGAGTACAGATACGCAGTATTTT
TRBV11-2,NA,TRBJ2-7,TRBD2,CASSPISASGSYNEQYF,TGTGCCAGCAGCCCAATTTCGGCTAGCGGCTCCTACAATGAGCAGTACTTC